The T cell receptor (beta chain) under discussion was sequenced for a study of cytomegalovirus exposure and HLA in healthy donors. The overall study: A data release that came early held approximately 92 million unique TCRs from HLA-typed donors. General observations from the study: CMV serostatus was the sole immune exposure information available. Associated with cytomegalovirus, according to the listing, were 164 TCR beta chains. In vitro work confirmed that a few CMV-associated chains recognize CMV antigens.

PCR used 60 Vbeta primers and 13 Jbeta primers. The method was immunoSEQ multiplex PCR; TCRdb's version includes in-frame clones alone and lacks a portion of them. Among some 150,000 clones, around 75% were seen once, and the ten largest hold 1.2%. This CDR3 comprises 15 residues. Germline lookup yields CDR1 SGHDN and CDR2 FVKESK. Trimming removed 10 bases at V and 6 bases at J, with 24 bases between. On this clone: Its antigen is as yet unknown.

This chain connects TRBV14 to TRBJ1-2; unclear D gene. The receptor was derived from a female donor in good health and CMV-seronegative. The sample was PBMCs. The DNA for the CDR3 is TGTGCCATCCATGAGGAGGAGACGCGTGACGATGGCTACACCTTC. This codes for CAIHEEETRDDGYTF.